The 15 T cell receptor beta chains below come from one sample, sequenced in a study of HIV-infected patients and healthy controls. Alpha and beta constant-region primers primed reverse transcription of around 550 ng RNA. Separate chain-specific third strand synthesis with multiplexing indices produced the alpha and beta libraries. TCRdb called the 5' RACE reads again in MiXCR, with one record for every CDR3 protein. Counted here are fewer than 5,500 distinct CDR3 sequences, less than 8.5% occurring once; the ten biggest clones make up around 41%. Follow-up blood was drawn about 14 weeks, roughly three months, after antiretroviral therapy began. All unsorted peripheral T cells were captured because whole blood was used without fractionation. The source material was blood, sampled during antiretroviral therapy. Every receptor here comes from an adult with HIV infection.

Sample share makes this clonotype medium-sized. The gene calls are TRBV12-5 and TRBJ2-3, with no clear D. V lost 4 bases and J lost 6, with 8 bases in between. Germline V gene lookup returns CDR1 LGHNT and CDR2 FRNRAP. The CDR3 consists of 12 residues. The CDR3 loop reads CASGSTLDTQYF. CDR3 DNA sequence: TGTGCTAGTGGTTCCACCCTGGATACGCAGTATTTT.

This clonotype was seen many times. This chain joins TRBV15 and TRBJ2-2; no firm D call. The length of the CDR3 is 16 residues. Looked up from germline, CDR1 is LNHNV and CDR2 is YYDKDF (reference sequence). V was trimmed by 0 bases and J by 1 base, leaving 9 bases between them. The CDR3 protein is CATSRDSIMNTGELFF. The CDR3 coding sequence is TGTGCCACCAGCAGAGATTCGATCATGAACACCGGGGAGCTGTTTTTT.

By share, this clonotype ranks as medium-sized. V gene TRBV7-8 combines with J gene TRBJ1-4; D possibly corresponds to TRBD1 (5 bases). Germline V gives CDR1 SGHVS, CDR2 FQNEAQ. The CDR3 totals 13 residues. V lost 5 bases and J lost 6, with 10 bases in between. CDR3 nucleotides: TGTGCCAGCAGCCGTACAGGATATGAAAAACTGTTTTTT. Translation gives CASSRTGYEKLFF.

This clonotype has a handful of counts. The chain employs TRBV12-3 or TRBV12-4 and TRBJ2-6, with D uncertain. V dropped 6 bases and J dropped 0 bases, with 9 bases sitting between them. The CDR3 runs to 15 residues. The CDR3 nucleotides are TGTGCCAGCAGAGGACGCATCTCTGGGGCCAACGTCCTGACTTTC. Translating it yields CASRGRISGANVLTF.

This clonotype was picked up many times. The V and J genes are TRBV7-9 and TRBJ2-1, with TRBD2 matching 8 bases. Trimming cost V 2 bases and J 8 bases; bases outside gene matches: 8. The CDR3 extends over 15 amino acids. From germline, CDR1 is SEHNR and CDR2 FQNEAQ (reference sequence). The CDR3 spells CASSLPGLVSHEQFF. The CDR3 coding sequence is TGTGCCAGCAGCTTACCGGGACTAGTTTCTCATGAGCAGTTCTTC.

This clonotype is large by share. This chain connects TRBV11-2 to TRBJ2-1, with D possibly matching TRBD1 (6 bases). Looked up from germline, CDR1 is SGHAT and CDR2 is FQNNGV. The V end was cut by 5 bases, the J end by 4 bases, with 12 bases between. The CDR3 spans 14 residues. The CDR3 DNA follows: TGTGCCAGCAGCCACAGGGAAACTTACAATGAGCAGTTCTTC. It is translated as CASSHRETYNEQFF.

This clonotype has a count of ten or more. This chain links TRBV16 with TRBJ1-2; 9 positions match TRBD1. Germline V gene lookup returns CDR1 KGHSY and CDR2 FQNENV. The CDR3 has 13 amino acids. After removal of 4 bases from V and 8 bases from J, the junction contained 5 bases not matched to a gene. The CDR3 region is CASSLLGQGGYTF. DNA of the CDR3: TGTGCCAGCAGCCTCCTTGGACAGGGGGGCTACACCTTC. The full variable domain, with the rest looked up from reference TRBV16 and TRBJ1-2, is GEEVAQTPKHLVRGEGQKAKLYCAPIKGHSYVFWYQQVLKNEFKFLISFQNENVFDETGMPKERFSAKCLPNSPCSLEIQATKLEDSAVYFCASSLLGQGGYTFGSGTRLTVV.

The sample holds many counts of this clonotype. The rearrangement joins TRBV9 to TRBJ1-5; D gene ambiguous. This CDR3 contains 14 residues. Trimming cost V 0 bases and J 0 bases, with 4 bases left between them. CDR1 is SGDLS, CDR2 YYNGEE, per germline. CDR3 region: CASSVGYSNQPQHF. The CDR3 bases are TGTGCCAGCAGCGTAGGGTATAGCAATCAGCCCCAGCATTTT.

This clonotype showed up just a few times. Here the CDR3 reads CASSPDRAGQPQHF. The CDR3 nucleotides read TGTGCCAGCAGCCCGGACAGGGCCGGCCAGCCCCAGCATTTT. This chain links TRBV7-9 with TRBJ1-5; 8 positions agree with TRBD1. CDR1 is SEHNR, CDR2 FQNEAQ, per germline (reference sequence). Trimming at V came to 5 bases and at J to 7 bases, leaving 7 bases not matched to a gene. This CDR3 has 14 amino acids.

This clonotype was observed many times. This sequence joins TRBV29-1 and TRBJ2-6; D unresolved. The CDR3 runs 14 residues. CDR1 is SQVTM, CDR2 ANQGSEA, per germline. The CDR3 coding sequence is TGCAGTGCCTACGTAGTCACTGGGGCCAACGTCCTGACTTTC. It yields the protein CSAYVVTGANVLTF.

This clonotype was seen ten or more times. The chain combines TRBV11-3 with TRBJ2-1; the D is unclear. V was cut by 4 bases and J by 6 bases, with 10 bases left in between. Germline CDR1 and CDR2: SGHNT and YENEEA. The CDR3 length is 13 residues. The CDR3, as DNA: TGTGCCAGCAGCTCGCAGCCCCTCAATGAGCAGTTCTTC. Amino acids: CASSSQPLNEQFF.

This clonotype was observed a few times. The chain couples TRBV30 to TRBJ2-3; TRBD2 aligns across 13 bases. Germline V gene lookup returns CDR1 GTSNPN and CDR2 SVGIG (reference sequence). After removal of 2 bases from V and 2 bases from J, the junction contained 13 bases not matched to a gene. CDR3 length: 19 amino acids. This chain's CDR3 is CAWSHPRLAGGRITDTQYF. In DNA form, the CDR3 reads TGTGCCTGGAGTCATCCCAGACTAGCGGGGGGACGAATCACAGATACGCAGTATTTT.

This clonotype has a handful of counts. The gene calls are TRBV3-1 and TRBJ1-2; D unclear. This CDR3 is 15 amino acids long. Trimming removed 1 base from V and 3 bases from J, with 12 bases in between. Germline lookup yields CDR1 LGHDT and CDR2 YNNKEL (reference sequence). The CDR3 loop is CASSQARRRDYGYTF. In DNA form, the CDR3 reads TGTGCCAGCAGCCAAGCCCGCCGAAGAGACTATGGCTACACCTTC.

Relative to its sample, this clonotype is medium-sized. This sequence joins TRBV10-2 and TRBJ1-3; TRBD1 is a possible D gene (5 bases). The V and J ends lost 6 bases and 8 bases respectively, with 20 bases between them. The CDR3 extends over 15 amino acids. Germline CDR1 is WSHSY and CDR2 is SAAADI. The CDR3 DNA sequence: TGCGCCAGCAGCGAGATCCCAACCGACAGATACACCATATATTTT. This gives the protein CASSEIPTDRYTIYF.

CDR3 loop: CASASSWGGGEQYF. CDR3 sequence (DNA): TGTGCCAGCGCCTCCTCCTGGGGTGGAGGCGAGCAGTACTTC. The genes are TRBV28 and TRBJ2-7, with D maybe TRBD2 (5 bases). This CDR3 comprises 14 residues. V lost 8 bases and J 6 bases, leaving 20 bases between the germline ends. CDR1 and CDR2 from the germline V gene are MDHEN and SYDVKM.